A single sample gave rise to the 11 T cell receptor beta chains below, sequenced in a study of T cells in narcolepsy. Generated by immunoSEQ multiplex PCR, the TCRdb table keeps only in-frame clones and is missing some. The table lists about 25,000 clones, roughly 80% of them singletons. Sequenced sample: CD45RA- memory CD4+ T cells from PBMCs. The receptors here all came from a human donor with narcolepsy.

This chain joins TRBV19 and TRBJ2-1, with TRBD2 identical over 14 bases. The junction had 5 bases not matched to a gene; V was cut back by 2 bases and J by 5 bases. This CDR3 spans 17 amino acids. CDR1 and CDR2 (germline): LNHDA, SQIVND (reference sequence). The CDR3: CASSIRTSGRPHNEQFF. CDR3 nucleotides: TGTGCCAGTAGTATAAGGACTAGCGGGAGGCCCCACAATGAGCAGTTCTTC.

This clone was recorded a few times. This sequence joins TRBV19 and TRBJ1-3; perhaps TRBD1 as D (5 bases). Germline V gene data show CDR1 as LNHDA and CDR2 as SQIVND (reference sequence). This CDR3 has 15 residues. Trimming removed 6 bases from V and 0 bases from J, with 12 bases in between. Here the CDR3 DNA reads TGTGCCAGTAGGAATCAGGGACTCTCTGGAAACACCATATATTTT. It yields the protein CASRNQGLSGNTIYF.

The rearrangement joins TRBV5-4 to TRBJ1-1; tentatively, D is TRBD1 (5 bases). V lost 5 bases and J 2 bases, leaving 16 bases between the germline ends. CDR1 SGHNT and CDR2 YYREEE come from the germline V gene (reference sequence). The CDR3 covers 15 residues. Here the CDR3 reads CASRPPGVFNTEAFF. In DNA, the CDR3 is TGTGCCAGCAGGCCTCCGGGGGTATTTAACACTGAAGCTTTCTTT.

This clone appeared a few times. The chain uses TRBV5-1 and TRBJ2-5, with 7 positions matching TRBD1. Per the germline V gene, CDR1 is SGHRS and CDR2 is YFSETQ. CDR3 length: 16 residues. J was trimmed by 4 bases and V by 4 bases; bases with no gene match: 13. CDR3 nucleotides: TGCGCCAGCAGCGGCCCCTCCGACAGGGCGGGAGAGACCCAGTACTTC. Encoded protein: CASSGPSDRAGETQYF.

The chain combines TRBV15 with TRBJ2-5; 14 bases match TRBD2. The CDR3 runs to 16 residues. Germline CDR1 LNHNV, CDR2 YYDKDF (reference sequence). Unmatched junction bases numbered 6, after V lost 4 bases and J lost 5 bases. The CDR3 DNA sequence: TGTGCCACCAGCAAAGGGACTAGCGGGAGAATGGAGACCCAGTACTTC. It translates to CATSKGTSGRMETQYF.

The chain uses TRBV4-2 and TRBJ1-2; D remains unclear. Germline-derived CDR1 and CDR2 are LGHNA and YNFKEQ. The V gene lost 3 bases and the J gene lost 2 bases, with 10 bases spanning the gap. The CDR3 spans 14 residues. The CDR3 loop reads CASSHLLANYGYTF. The CDR3 coding sequence is TGTGCCAGCAGCCATCTCCTCGCGAACTATGGCTACACCTTC.

This clone was observed a few times. The CDR3 DNA is TGTGCCAGCAGCTTTGGGGGGCACAGCACAGATACGCAGTATTTT. It specifies CASSFGGHSTDTQYF. The chain carries TRBV7-7 and TRBJ2-3; the D gene could be TRBD1 or TRBD2 (6 bases each). Looked up from germline, CDR1 is SSHAT and CDR2 is FNYEAQ (reference sequence). This CDR3 spans 15 amino acids. Deletions cut 3 bases from V and 0 bases from J, with 10 bases between. Full variable domain (missing parts from reference TRBV7-7 and TRBJ2-3): GAGVSQSPRYKVTKRGQDVTLRCDPISSHATLYWYQQALGQGPEFLTYFNYEAQPDKSGLPSDRFSAERPEGSISTLTIQRTEQRDSAMYRCASSFGGHSTDTQYFGPGTRLTVL.

This clone was detected only once. This chain joins TRBV29-1 and TRBJ2-7; either TRBD1 or TRBD2 may supply D (5 bases each). Germline V lookup: CDR1 SQVTM, CDR2 ANQGSEA. V gave up 4 bases and J gave up 5 bases, with 9 bases separating them. This CDR3 is 11 amino acids long. The chain's CDR3 is CSVVGVNEQYF. CDR3 in DNA: TGCAGCGTTGTGGGGGTCAACGAGCAGTACTTC.

The CDR3 DNA sequence: TGTGCCAGCAGCTTGGTGCCAGGGGAAGGCTACACCTTC. It encodes CASSLVPGEGYTF. This chain connects TRBV7-3 to TRBJ1-2; perhaps TRBD1 as D (6 bases). Trimming stripped 3 bases from V and 8 bases from J, with 13 bases between. This CDR3 contains 13 residues. Germline V gene lookup returns CDR1 SGHTA and CDR2 FQGTGA.

The V gene is TRBV5-1, the J gene TRBJ1-1; 11 nucleotides line up with TRBD1. J was trimmed by 0 bases and V by 1 base; bases with no gene match: 2. The CDR3 length is 16 residues. CDR1 is SGHRS and CDR2 is YFSETQ in the germline V gene. As DNA, the CDR3 is TGCGCCAGCAGCTTGTGGACAGGGGGCATGAACACTGAAGCTTTCTTT. This translates into CASSLWTGGMNTEAFF.

This chain joins TRBV28 and TRBJ2-6; D possibly matches TRBD1 or TRBD2 (6 bases each). The CDR3 has 16 residues. Germline CDR1 MDHEN, CDR2 SYDVKM. V was clipped by 6 bases and J by 0 bases, with 12 bases between them. CDR3 DNA: TGTGCCAGCAGATCGGGGGCCTACTCTGGGGCCAACGTCCTGACTTTC. This codes for CASRSGAYSGANVLTF.